These T cell receptor beta chains were read from a single sample in a study of post-analysis software for immune sequencing data. TCRdb itself ran the PCR reads through MiXCR, one entry per CDR3 protein. The sample yields about 430,000 distinct CDR3 sequences, 39% seen once. Sequenced sample: blood. The receptors shown here come from a girl aged 2 to 10 with multiple sclerosis. Each CDR3 is given with its conserved first and last residue. D genes are given only for firm matches. The listing skips clone size in some rows; elsewhere it reads once, few, many or a size class.

CDR3 DNA,CDR3 protein,J gene,D gene,clone size,V gene
TGTGCTAGCAGCCCTAGCGGGAGGGCCGACGAGCAGTACTTC,CASSPSGRADEQYF,TRBJ2-7,TRBD2,-,TRBV7-7
TGCGCCAGCAGCCAAGATGCCCCTACCGAGCGCCGCTACAATGAGCAGTTCTTC,CASSQDAPTERRYNEQFF,TRBJ2-1,-,few,TRBV4-3
TGTGCCATCAAACTGGGTCCACCTCCTGGCTCCTACAATGAGCAGTTCTTC,CAIKLGPPPGSYNEQFF,TRBJ2-1,-,many,TRBV10-3
TGCGCCAGCAGCGCGACAGGGAGCTCCTACGAGCAGTACTTC,CASSATGSSYEQYF,TRBJ2-7,TRBD1,-,TRBV5-1
TGCAGTGCTACTCCAACCTACGAGCAGTACTTC,CSATPTYEQYF,TRBJ2-7,-,few,TRBV20-1
TGTGCCAGCAGTTTACTACGGGACACGGCAACTAATGAAGAACTGTTTTTT,CASSLLRDTATNEELFF,TRBJ1-4,-,-,TRBV12-3/TRBV12-4
TGTGCCAGCTCGGCGGGGACTCGGATGACTGAAGCTTTCTTT,CASSAGTRMTEAFF,TRBJ1-1,-,-,TRBV18
TGTGCCAGCAGCGTAGAGGGAGGCCCCCGTTACAATGAGCAGTTCTTC,CASSVEGGPRYNEQFF,TRBJ2-1,-,few,TRBV9
TGTGCCAGCAGCTCCCAACTTCCAGGGGGCGAATCTACCGGGGAGCTGTTTTTT,CASSSQLPGGESTGELFF,TRBJ2-2,TRBD1,many,TRBV5-5
TGCAGTGCTAAGGGACAGGGCAATGAAAAACTGTTTTTT,CSAKGQGNEKLFF,TRBJ1-4,TRBD1,-,TRBV20-1
TGTGCCAGCAGCTTTGTTGGGGCAGATACGCAGTATTTT,CASSFVGADTQYF,TRBJ2-3,-,few,TRBV5-5
TGCAGTGCTCGGCGAGCGGGAAGGATCAAGGAGCAGTTCTTC,CSARRAGRIKEQFF,TRBJ2-1,TRBD2,once,TRBV20-1
TGCAGCGCTGGCAGCAGGGGTCTGAACTATGGCTACACCTTC,CSAGSRGLNYGYTF,TRBJ1-2,-,few,TRBV29-1
TGCGCCAGCAGCCAGCGACTAGTTTTCTTTAATAGCTCCTACAATGAGCAGTTCTTC,CASSQRLVFFNSSYNEQFF,TRBJ2-1,-,few,TRBV4-3
TGTGCCAGCAGTTTTAGGGGAGGATCGGACAATGAGCAGTTCTTC,CASSFRGGSDNEQFF,TRBJ2-1,-,few,TRBV12-3/TRBV12-4
TGTGCCAGCAGTTTAGCAGGGTACGAGCAGTTCTTC,CASSLAGYEQFF,TRBJ2-1,-,-,TRBV7-2
TGTGCCAGCACCTCTCGGTGGGAGGGGGCAAATCGGAGAGAGGCCCAGTACTTC,CASTSRWEGANRREAQYF,TRBJ2-7,-,-,TRBV12-3/TRBV12-4
TGTGCCAGCAGTCCCGGACAGGGGGGCTCTGGGGCCAACGTCCTGACTTTC,CASSPGQGGSGANVLTF,TRBJ2-6,TRBD1,-,TRBV27
TGCGCCAGCAGCCCGACCCGAGGGGTCACTGAAGCTTTCTTT,CASSPTRGVTEAFF,TRBJ1-1,-,-,TRBV5-1
TGCAGTGCTTCACCGGGACAGGGGGCAACAGATACGCAGTATTTT,CSASPGQGATDTQYF,TRBJ2-3,TRBD1,-,TRBV20-1
TGCGCCAGCAGCCAAGATCTACGGGCGGGGATCAATGAGCAGTTCTTC,CASSQDLRAGINEQFF,TRBJ2-1,-,-,TRBV4-1
TGTGCCAGCAGTAACTCCCGGGACAGCCGCACCTACGAGCAGTACTTC,CASSNSRDSRTYEQYF,TRBJ2-7,TRBD1,-,TRBV28
TGCAGTGCTTCAGGTTGGGCCTACGAGCAGTACTTC,CSASGWAYEQYF,TRBJ2-7,-,-,TRBV20-1
TGCGCCAGCAGCCAAGATCCACGGGGGGGGTCCGACAATGAGCAGTACTTC,CASSQDPRGGSDNEQYF,TRBJ2-5,TRBD2,-,TRBV4-3
TGCAGCGTTGAAGATCAAACGGGGGTCGGCTATGGCTACACCTTC,CSVEDQTGVGYGYTF,TRBJ1-2,-,-,TRBV29-1
TGTGCCAGCGGGGAACTCCAGAAGACCCAGTACTTC,CASGELQKTQYF,TRBJ2-5,-,once,TRBV28
TGCGCCAGCAGCCAACATACCCTATCGACATATGGCTATGGCTACACCTTC,CASSQHTLSTYGYGYTF,TRBJ1-2,-,once,TRBV4-1
TGTGCCAGCTCACCACCGACACTAATCGCGGGCATGAACACTGAAGCTTTCTTT,CASSPPTLIAGMNTEAFF,TRBJ1-1,-,-,TRBV18
TGCAGTGCAATCCTAGCACAAGTCTATGGCTACACCTTC,CSAILAQVYGYTF,TRBJ1-2,-,-,TRBV20-1
TGCAGCGTAACCGGCCGACAGGGGGTATCCGAGCAGTACTTC,CSVTGRQGVSEQYF,TRBJ2-7,TRBD1,-,TRBV29-1
TGTGCCAGCAGTTTCCACCCTAGCGGGAGGGCAGATACGCAGTATTTT,CASSFHPSGRADTQYF,TRBJ2-3,TRBD2,once,TRBV27
TGTGCCAGCAGCTACGATGGACGGTATTATGCGGATGAGCAGTTCTTC,CASSYDGRYYADEQFF,TRBJ2-1,-,few,TRBV7-3
TGTGCCAGCAGTTATGAGGCATCCCAGGCTATGAAGCAGTACTTC,CASSYEASQAMKQYF,TRBJ2-5,-,many,TRBV6-5
TGTGCCAGCAGCTTTCAGGGGCCAACTAGCGAGCAGTACTTC,CASSFQGPTSEQYF,TRBJ2-7,-,-,TRBV7-6
TGCAGCGTTGACAGGCCCTCTGGGGCCAACGTCCTGACTTTC,CSVDRPSGANVLTF,TRBJ2-6,-,few,TRBV29-1
TGCGCCAGCAGCCCTAGACAGACCGGGGACACTGAAGCTTTCTTT,CASSPRQTGDTEAFF,TRBJ1-1,-,-,TRBV5-1